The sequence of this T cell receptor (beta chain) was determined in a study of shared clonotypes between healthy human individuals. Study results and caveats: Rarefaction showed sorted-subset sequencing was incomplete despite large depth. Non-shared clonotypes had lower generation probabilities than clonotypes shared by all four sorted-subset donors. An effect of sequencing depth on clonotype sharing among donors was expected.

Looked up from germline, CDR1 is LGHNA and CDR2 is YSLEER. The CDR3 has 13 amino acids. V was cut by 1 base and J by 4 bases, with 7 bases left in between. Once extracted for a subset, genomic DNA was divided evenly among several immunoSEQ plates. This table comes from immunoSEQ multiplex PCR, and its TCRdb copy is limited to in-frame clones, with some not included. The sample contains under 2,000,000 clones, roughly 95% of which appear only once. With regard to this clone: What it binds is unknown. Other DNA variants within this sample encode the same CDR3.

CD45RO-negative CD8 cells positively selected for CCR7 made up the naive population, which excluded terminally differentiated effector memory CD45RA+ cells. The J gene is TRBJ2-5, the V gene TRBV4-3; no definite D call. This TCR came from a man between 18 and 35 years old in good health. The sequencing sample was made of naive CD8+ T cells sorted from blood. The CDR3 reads CASSQVLGETQYF. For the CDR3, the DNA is TGCGCCAGCAGCCAAGTCCTAGGAGAGACCCAGTACTTC.